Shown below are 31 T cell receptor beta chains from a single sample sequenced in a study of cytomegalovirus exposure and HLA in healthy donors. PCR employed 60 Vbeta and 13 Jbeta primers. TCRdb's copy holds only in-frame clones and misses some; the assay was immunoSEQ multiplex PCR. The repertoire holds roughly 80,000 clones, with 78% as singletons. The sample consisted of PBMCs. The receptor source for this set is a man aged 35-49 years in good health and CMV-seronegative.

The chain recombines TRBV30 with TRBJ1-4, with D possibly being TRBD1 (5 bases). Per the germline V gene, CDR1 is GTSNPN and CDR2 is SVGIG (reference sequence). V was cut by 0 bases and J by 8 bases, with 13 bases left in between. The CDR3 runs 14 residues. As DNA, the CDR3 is TGTGCCTGGAGTGTAGGTCATAGGGGCGAAAAACTGTTTTTT. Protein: CAWSVGHRGEKLFF.

The CDR3 loop reads CRGRGDQPQHF. The CDR3 coding sequence is TGCAGGGGGAGGGGGGATCAGCCCCAGCATTTT. The gene calls are TRBV20-1 and TRBJ1-5, with D possibly being TRBD1 (6 bases). This CDR3 has 11 amino acids. Germline V lookup: CDR1 DFQATT, CDR2 SNEGSKA (reference sequence).

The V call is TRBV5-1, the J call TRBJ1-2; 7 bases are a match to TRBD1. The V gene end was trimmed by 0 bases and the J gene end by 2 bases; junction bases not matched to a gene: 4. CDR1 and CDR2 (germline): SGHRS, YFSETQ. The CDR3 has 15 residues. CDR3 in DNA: TGCGCCAGCAGCTTGGACGTACAGGGGAACTATGGCTACACCTTC. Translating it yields CASSLDVQGNYGYTF.

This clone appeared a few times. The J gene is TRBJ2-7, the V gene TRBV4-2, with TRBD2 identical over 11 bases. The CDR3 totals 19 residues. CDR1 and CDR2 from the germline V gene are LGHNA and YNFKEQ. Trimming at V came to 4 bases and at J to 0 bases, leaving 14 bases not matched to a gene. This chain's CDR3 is CASSPSPLAGGLSSYEQYF. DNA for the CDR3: TGTGCCAGCAGCCCGTCCCCGCTAGCGGGGGGACTTAGCTCCTACGAGCAGTACTTC.

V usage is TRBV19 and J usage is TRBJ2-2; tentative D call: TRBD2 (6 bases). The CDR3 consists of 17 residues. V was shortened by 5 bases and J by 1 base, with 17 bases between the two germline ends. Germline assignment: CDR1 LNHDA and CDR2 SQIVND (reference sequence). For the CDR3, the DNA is TGTGCCAGTAGTCCCCGACTGGCGGGGCTGAACACCGGGGAGCTGTTTTTT. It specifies CASSPRLAGLNTGELFF.

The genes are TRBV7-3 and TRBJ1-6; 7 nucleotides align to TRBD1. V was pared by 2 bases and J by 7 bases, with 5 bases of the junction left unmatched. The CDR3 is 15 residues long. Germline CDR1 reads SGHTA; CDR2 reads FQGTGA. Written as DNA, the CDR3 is TGTGCCAGCAGCTTAGAGGGGGCGGAAAATTCACCCCTCCACTTT. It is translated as CASSLEGAENSPLHF.

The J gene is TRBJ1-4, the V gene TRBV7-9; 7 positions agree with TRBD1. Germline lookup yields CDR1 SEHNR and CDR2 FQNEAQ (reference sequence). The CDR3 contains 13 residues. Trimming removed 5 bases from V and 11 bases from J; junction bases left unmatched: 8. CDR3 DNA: TGTGCCAGCAGCCCCGGGGACAGTGAGAAACTGTTTTTT. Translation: CASSPGDSEKLFF. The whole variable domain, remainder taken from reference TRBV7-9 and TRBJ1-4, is DTGVSQNPRHKITKRGQNVTFRCDPISEHNRLYWYRQTLGQGPEFLTYFQNEAQLEKSRLLSDRFSAERPKGSFSTLEIQRTEQGDSAMYLCASSPGDSEKLFFGSGTQLSVL.

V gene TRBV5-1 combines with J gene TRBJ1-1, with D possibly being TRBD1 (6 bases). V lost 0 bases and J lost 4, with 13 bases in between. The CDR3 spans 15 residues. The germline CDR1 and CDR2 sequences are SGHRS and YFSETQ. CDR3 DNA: TGCGCCAGCAGCTTGGATTGGGGGCCGGGCACTGAAGCTTTCTTT. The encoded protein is CASSLDWGPGTEAFF.

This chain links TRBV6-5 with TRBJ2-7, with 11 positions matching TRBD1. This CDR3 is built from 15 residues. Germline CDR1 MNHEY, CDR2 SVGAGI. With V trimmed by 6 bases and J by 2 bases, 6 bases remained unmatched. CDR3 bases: TGTGCCAGCAGCAAACCGGGACAGGGGGCCTACGAGCAGTACTTC. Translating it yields CASSKPGQGAYEQYF.

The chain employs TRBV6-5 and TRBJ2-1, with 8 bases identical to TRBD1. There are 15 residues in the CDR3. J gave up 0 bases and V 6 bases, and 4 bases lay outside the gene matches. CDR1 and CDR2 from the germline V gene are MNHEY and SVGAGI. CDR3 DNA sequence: TGTGCCAGCAGCCGGACAGGGAGCTCCTACAATGAGCAGTTCTTC. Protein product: CASSRTGSSYNEQFF.

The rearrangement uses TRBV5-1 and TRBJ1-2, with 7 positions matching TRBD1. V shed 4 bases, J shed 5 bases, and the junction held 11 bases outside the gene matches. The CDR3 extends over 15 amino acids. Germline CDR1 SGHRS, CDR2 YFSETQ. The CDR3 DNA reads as TGCGCCAGCAGCCCACGGGACAGCCCTTGGTATGGCTACACCTTC. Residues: CASSPRDSPWYGYTF.

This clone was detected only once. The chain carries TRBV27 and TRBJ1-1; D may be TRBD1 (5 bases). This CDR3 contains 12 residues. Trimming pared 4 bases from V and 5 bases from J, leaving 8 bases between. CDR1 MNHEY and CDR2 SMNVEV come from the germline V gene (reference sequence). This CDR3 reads CASSSGLTEAFF. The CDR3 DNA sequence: TGTGCCAGCAGTTCAGGGCTTACTGAAGCTTTCTTT.

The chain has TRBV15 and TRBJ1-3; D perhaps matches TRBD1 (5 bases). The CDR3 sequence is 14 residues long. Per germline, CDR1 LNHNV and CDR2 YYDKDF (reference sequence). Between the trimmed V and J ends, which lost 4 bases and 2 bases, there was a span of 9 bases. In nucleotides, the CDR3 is TGTGCCACCAGCATCGGGGGGGCTGGAAACACCATATATTTT. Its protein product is CATSIGGAGNTIYF.

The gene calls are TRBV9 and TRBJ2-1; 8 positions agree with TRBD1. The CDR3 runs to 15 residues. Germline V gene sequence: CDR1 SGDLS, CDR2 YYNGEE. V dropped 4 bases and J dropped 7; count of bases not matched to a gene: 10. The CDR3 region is CASSSGQGVVNEQFF. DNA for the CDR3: TGTGCCAGCAGCTCCGGACAGGGAGTCGTGAATGAGCAGTTCTTC.

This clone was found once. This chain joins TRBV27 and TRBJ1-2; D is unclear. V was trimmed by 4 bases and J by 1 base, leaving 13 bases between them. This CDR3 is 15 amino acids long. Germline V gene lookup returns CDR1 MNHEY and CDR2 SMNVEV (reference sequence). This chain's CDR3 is CASSSPVGSNYGYTF. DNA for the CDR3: TGTGCCAGCAGTTCCCCGGTGGGGAGTAACTATGGCTACACCTTC.

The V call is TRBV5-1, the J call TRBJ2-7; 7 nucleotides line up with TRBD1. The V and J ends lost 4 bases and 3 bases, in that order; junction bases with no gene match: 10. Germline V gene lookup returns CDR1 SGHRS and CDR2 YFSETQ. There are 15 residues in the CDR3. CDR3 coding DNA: TGCGCCAGCAGCCCAAACCCGACAGGGCACTACGAGCAGTACTTC. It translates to CASSPNPTGHYEQYF. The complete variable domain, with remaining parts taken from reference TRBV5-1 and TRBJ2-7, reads KAGVTQTPRYLIKTRGQQVTLSCSPISGHRSVSWYQQTPGQGLQFLFEYFSETQRNKGNFPGRFSGRQFSNSRSEMNVSTLELGDSALYLCASSPNPTGHYEQYFGPGTRLTVT.

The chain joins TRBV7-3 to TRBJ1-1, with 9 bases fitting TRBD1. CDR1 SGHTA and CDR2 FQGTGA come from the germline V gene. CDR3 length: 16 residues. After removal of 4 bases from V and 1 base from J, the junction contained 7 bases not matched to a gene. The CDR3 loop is CASSSTGGIGNTEAFF. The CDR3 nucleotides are TGTGCCAGCAGCTCGACAGGGGGTATAGGGAACACTGAAGCTTTCTTT. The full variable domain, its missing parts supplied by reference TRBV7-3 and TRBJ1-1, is GAGVSQTPSNKVTEKGKYVELRCDPISGHTALYWYRQSLGQGPEFLIYFQGTGAADDSGLPNDRFFAVRPEGSVSTLKIQRTERGDSAVYLCASSSTGGIGNTEAFFGQGTRLTVV.

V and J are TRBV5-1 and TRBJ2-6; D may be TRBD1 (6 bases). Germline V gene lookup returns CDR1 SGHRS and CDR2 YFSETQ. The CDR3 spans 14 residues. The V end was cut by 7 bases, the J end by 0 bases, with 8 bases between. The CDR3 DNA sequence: TGCGCCAGCGGGGGCCCCTCTGGGGCCAACGTCCTGACTTTC. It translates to CASGGPSGANVLTF.

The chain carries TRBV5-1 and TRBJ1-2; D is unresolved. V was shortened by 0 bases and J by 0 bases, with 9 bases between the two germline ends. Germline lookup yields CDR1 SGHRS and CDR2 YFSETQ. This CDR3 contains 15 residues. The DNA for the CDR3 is TGCGCCAGCAGCTTGGCCTCGCACTCTAACTATGGCTACACCTTC. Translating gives CASSLASHSNYGYTF.

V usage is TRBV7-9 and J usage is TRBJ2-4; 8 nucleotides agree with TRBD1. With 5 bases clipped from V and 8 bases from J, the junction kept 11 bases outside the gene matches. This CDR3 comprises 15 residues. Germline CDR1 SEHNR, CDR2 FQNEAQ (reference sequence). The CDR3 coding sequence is TGTGCCAGCAGCGGGTACAGGGGGTCCCGGGACATTCAGTACTTC. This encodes CASSGYRGSRDIQYF. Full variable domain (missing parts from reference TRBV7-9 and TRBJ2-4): DTGVSQNPRHKITKRGQNVTFRCDPISEHNRLYWYRQTLGQGPEFLTYFQNEAQLEKSRLLSDRFSAERPKGSFSTLEIQRTEQGDSAMYLCASSGYRGSRDIQYFGAGTRLSVL.

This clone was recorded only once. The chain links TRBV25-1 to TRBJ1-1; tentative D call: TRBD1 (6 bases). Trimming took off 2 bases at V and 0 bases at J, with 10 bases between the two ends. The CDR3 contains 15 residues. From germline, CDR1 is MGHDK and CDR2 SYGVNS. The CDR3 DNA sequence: TGTGCCAGCAGTGAACCGGACAGTATGAACACTGAAGCTTTCTTT. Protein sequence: CASSEPDSMNTEAFF.

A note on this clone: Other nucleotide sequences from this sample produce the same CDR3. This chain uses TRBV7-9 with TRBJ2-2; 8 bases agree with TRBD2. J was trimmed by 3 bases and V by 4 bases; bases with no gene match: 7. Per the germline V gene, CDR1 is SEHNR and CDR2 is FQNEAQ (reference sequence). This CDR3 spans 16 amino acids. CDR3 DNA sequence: TGTGCCAGCAGCTCCGATTCGGGGGGGGACACCGGGGAGCTGTTTTTT. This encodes CASSSDSGGDTGELFF.

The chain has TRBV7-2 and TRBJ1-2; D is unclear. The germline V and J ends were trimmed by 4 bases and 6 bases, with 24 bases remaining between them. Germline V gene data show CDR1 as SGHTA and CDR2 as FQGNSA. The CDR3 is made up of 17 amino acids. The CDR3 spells CASSSRVGQPNRDGYTF. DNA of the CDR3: TGTGCCAGCAGCTCGAGGGTGGGCCAACCCAACCGAGATGGCTACACCTTC.

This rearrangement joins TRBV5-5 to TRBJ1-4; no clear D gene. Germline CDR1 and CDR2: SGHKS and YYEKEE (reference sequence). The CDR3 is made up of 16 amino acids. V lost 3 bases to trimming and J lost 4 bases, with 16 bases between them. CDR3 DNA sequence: TGTGCCAGCAGCTCCCCCGACGGAGCCCATAATGAAAAACTGTTTTTT. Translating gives CASSSPDGAHNEKLFF.

CDR3 amino acids: CASSARQGGRFSTEAFF. The DNA for the CDR3 is TGTGCCAGCAGCGCCCGGCAGGGGGGCCGTTTTAGCACTGAAGCTTTCTTT. The chain uses TRBV9 and TRBJ1-1; 7 bases line up with TRBD1. The V segment lost 3 bases and the J segment 4 bases; nucleotides outside the gene matches: 15. There are 17 residues in the CDR3. Germline V CDR1 and CDR2: SGDLS, YYNGEE.

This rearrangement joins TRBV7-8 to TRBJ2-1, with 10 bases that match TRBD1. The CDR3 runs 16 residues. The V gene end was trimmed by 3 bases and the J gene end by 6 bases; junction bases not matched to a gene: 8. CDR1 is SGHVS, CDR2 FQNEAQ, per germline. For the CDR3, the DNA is TGTGCCAGCAGCTTGACAGGGGGCTTGTACCGCAATGAGCAGTTCTTC. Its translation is CASSLTGGLYRNEQFF.

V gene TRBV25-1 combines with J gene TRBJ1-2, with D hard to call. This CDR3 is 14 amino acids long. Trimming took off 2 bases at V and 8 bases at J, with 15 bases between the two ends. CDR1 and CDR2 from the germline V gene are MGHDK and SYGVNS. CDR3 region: CASSEVEARRGYTF. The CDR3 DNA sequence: TGTGCCAGCAGTGAAGTAGAGGCGCGTCGGGGCTACACCTTC.

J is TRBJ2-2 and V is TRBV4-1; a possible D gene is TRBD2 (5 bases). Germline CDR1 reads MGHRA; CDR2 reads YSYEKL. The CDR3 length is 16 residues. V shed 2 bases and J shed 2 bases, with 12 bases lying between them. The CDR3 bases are TGCGCCAGCAGCCAACGAGGGAAACCCAACACCGGGGAGCTGTTTTTT. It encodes CASSQRGKPNTGELFF.

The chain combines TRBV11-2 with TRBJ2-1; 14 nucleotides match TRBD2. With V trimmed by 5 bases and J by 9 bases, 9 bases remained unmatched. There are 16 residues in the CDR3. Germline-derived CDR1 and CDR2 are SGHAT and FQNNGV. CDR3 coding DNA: TGTGCCAGCAGCCGGGGACTAGCGGGGGCCGTGGGTGAGCAGTTCTTC. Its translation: CASSRGLAGAVGEQFF.

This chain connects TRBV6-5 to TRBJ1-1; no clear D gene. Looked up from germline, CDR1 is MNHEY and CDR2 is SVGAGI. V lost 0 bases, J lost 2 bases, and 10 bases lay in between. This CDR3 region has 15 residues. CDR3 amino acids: CASSYSAGANTEAFF. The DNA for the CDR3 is TGTGCCAGCAGTTACTCGGCCGGAGCAAACACTGAAGCTTTCTTT.

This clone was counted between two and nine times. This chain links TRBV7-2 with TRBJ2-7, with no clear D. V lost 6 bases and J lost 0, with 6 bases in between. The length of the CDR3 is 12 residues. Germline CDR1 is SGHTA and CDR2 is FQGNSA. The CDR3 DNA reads TGTGCCAGCAGGCGAGACTCCTACGAGCAGTACTTC. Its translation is CASRRDSYEQYF.